The T cell receptor (beta chain) under discussion was sequenced for a study of blood T cell repertoires in COVID-19. Study summary: PBMCs, B-cell-depleted T cells, or T cells provided the cDNA or gDNA that made up the material.

V lost 5 bases and J 6 bases, leaving 9 bases between the germline ends. Germline lookup yields CDR1 SGHNT and CDR2 YENEEA. The CDR3 has 12 amino acids. Assay used: immunoSEQ multiplex PCR; TCRdb lists only in-frame clones, some missing. The table shows 200,000 to 250,000 clones, with under 90% occurring only once. Material for sequencing was peripheral blood. The receptor was derived from a young man with active or convalescent COVID-19. This chain connects TRBV11-3 to TRBJ2-3; the D gene is possibly TRBD2 (5 bases). DNA of the CDR3: TGTGCCAGCAGCGGTAGGGAGGATACGCAGTATTTT. Translation: CASSGREDTQYF.